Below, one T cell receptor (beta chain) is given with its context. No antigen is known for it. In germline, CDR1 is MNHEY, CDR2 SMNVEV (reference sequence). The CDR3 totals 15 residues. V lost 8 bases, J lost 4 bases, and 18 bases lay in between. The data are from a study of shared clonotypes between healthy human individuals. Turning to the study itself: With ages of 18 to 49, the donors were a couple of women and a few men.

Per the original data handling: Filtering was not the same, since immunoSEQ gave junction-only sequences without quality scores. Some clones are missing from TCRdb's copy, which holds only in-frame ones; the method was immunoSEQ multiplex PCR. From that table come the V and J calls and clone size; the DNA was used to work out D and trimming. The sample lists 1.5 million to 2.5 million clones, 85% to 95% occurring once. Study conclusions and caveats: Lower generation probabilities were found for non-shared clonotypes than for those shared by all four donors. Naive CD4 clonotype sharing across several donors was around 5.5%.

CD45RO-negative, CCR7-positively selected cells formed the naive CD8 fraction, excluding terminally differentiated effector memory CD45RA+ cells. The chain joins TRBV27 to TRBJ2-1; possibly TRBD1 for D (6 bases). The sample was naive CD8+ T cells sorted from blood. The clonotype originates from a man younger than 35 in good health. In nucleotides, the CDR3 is TGTGCCAGCCAAGTTCGGGACAAACAATACAATGAGCAGTTCTTC. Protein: CASQVRDKQYNEQFF.